The 9 T cell receptor beta chains in this list originate from one sample, sequenced in a study of shared clonotypes between healthy human individuals. The table came from immunoSEQ multiplex PCR; TCRdb's copy has only in-frame clones and leaves some out. The sample lists 75,000 to 100,000 clones, roughly 50% occurring once. Sequencing was performed on PBMCs. These receptors were taken from a woman aged 40 to 50 in good health. Some clones in this sample may be carry-over from other donors' samples.

The chain recombines TRBV28 with TRBJ2-3; 10 bases agree with TRBD2. J was trimmed by 1 base and V by 5 bases; bases with no gene match: 3. The germline gives CDR1 MDHEN, CDR2 SYDVKM. The CDR3 consists of 15 residues. CDR3 residues: CASSPSGRGTDTQYF. In DNA form, the CDR3 reads TGTGCCAGCAGTCCTAGCGGGAGAGGCACAGATACGCAGTATTTT.

The chain joins TRBV30 to TRBJ2-7; 7 bases match TRBD1. V shed 5 bases and J 4 bases; nucleotides not matched to a gene: 11. Germline values: CDR1 GTSNPN, CDR2 SVGIG (reference sequence). The CDR3 is 14 amino acids. As DNA, the CDR3 is TGTGCCTGGCGAGAGACAGGGCTGGGGTACGAGCAGTACTTC. Translating it yields CAWRETGLGYEQYF.

This clone has a count of ten or more. The chain is built from TRBV7-3 and TRBJ1-5; possibly TRBD1 for D (5 bases). The length of the CDR3 is 13 residues. The germline V and J ends were trimmed by 5 bases and 5 bases, with 10 bases remaining between them. CDR1 is SGHTA and CDR2 is FQGTGA in the germline V gene. CDR3 nucleotide sequence: TGTGCCAGCAGCGCAGACAGTCATCAGCCCCAGCATTTT. The encoded protein is CASSADSHQPQHF.

This clone was counted between two and nine times. J is TRBJ1-4 and V is TRBV6-6; 7 bases agree with TRBD1. V shed 2 bases and J 7 bases; nucleotides not matched to a gene: 7. CDR1 is MNHNY, CDR2 SVGAGI, per germline (reference sequence). CDR3 length: 15 amino acids. The CDR3 DNA reads TGTGCCAGCAGTTACGAGGGGGCCCGGGTTGAAAAACTGTTTTTT. Translated, it gives CASSYEGARVEKLFF.

The chain combines TRBV30 with TRBJ1-1, with D tentatively TRBD1 (6 bases). Per the germline V gene, CDR1 is GTSNPN and CDR2 is SVGIG (reference sequence). The CDR3 has 13 amino acids. The V gene lost 3 bases and the J gene lost 8 bases, with 16 bases spanning the gap. The CDR3: CAWSAGDPPEAFF. The CDR3 DNA follows: TGTGCCTGGAGCGCAGGGGATCCCCCCGAAGCTTTCTTT.

This rearrangement joins TRBV29-1 to TRBJ1-5; perhaps TRBD1 as D (6 bases). V was shortened by 3 bases and J by 4 bases, with 10 bases between the two germline ends. Germline CDR1 SQVTM, CDR2 ANQGSEA. The CDR3 has 13 residues. In nucleotides, the CDR3 is TGCAGCGTTGAGGGGGGCCCAAATCAGCCCCAGCATTTT. Translated, it gives CSVEGGPNQPQHF.

On this clone: Sequence at one end of the junction differs from germline and may be a read error. Other DNA sequences of this sample code for an identical CDR3. The chain joins TRBV15 to TRBJ2-6; no clear D gene. The CDR3 consists of 16 residues. The germline V gene encodes CDR1 LNHNV and CDR2 YYDKDF (reference sequence). The CDR3 DNA follows: TGCGCCACCAGCAGAGATAAAGGGTCCGGGGCCAACGTCCTGACTTTC. Its protein product is CATSRDKGSGANVLTF.

Note on this clone: This likely came from a read error, as a far larger clone is one base away. The rearrangement uses TRBV4-1 and TRBJ2-7, with D possibly TRBD2 on 6 matching bases. The CDR3 spans 15 residues. CDR1 is MGHRA and CDR2 is YSYEKL in the germline V gene. The V end lost 1 base, the J end lost 1 base, and 11 bases lay between the germline ends. CDR3 residues: CASSQGQDYSYEQYF. DNA of the CDR3: TGCGCCAGCAGCCAAGGTCAGGACTATTCCTACGAGCAGTACTTC.

In its sample, this clone is medium-sized. This chain links TRBV7-3 with TRBJ1-5, with TRBD1 as a possible D gene (6 bases). Per the germline V gene, CDR1 is SGHTA and CDR2 is FQGTGA. The CDR3 totals 17 residues. The ends were cut back, 0 bases at V and 4 bases at J, with 16 bases in the middle. DNA of the CDR3: TGTGCCAGCAGCTTAACCTACAGGGATGATGGGAATCAGCCCCAGCATTTT. Protein product: CASSLTYRDDGNQPQHF.